Each of the 3 T cell receptor beta chains below was sequenced from the same sample in a study of T cell responses to AZD1222 COVID-19 vaccine. Sequencing used immunoSEQ multiplex PCR; TCRdb keeps in-frame clones, though not all of them. Found here are under 150,000 clones, roughly 88% of them singletons; the top ten hold about 25%. The material was peripheral blood, obtained 28 days after the second AZD1222 dose. These receptors were collected from an adult who received the AZD1222 COVID-19 vaccine.

The chain links TRBV12-3 or TRBV12-4 to TRBJ2-3; D is unresolved. The length of the CDR3 is 12 residues. V lost 8 bases and J lost 1, with 7 bases in between. The CDR3 spells CASYPGTDTQYF. The CDR3 DNA sequence: TGTGCCAGCTATCCGGGCACAGATACGCAGTATTTT.

The chain has TRBV10-2 and TRBJ2-3; D possibly corresponds to TRBD2 (5 bases). The CDR3 has 15 amino acids. Germline CDR1 and CDR2: WSHSY and SAAADI. V lost 8 bases and J lost 3, with 18 bases in between. CDR3 residues: CASVFDGVSTDTQYF. CDR3 DNA: TGCGCCAGCGTTTTCGACGGGGTTAGTACAGATACGCAGTATTTT.

This clone was counted only a few times. V usage is TRBV11-2 and J usage is TRBJ1-1; D is possibly TRBD1 (5 bases). This CDR3 has 15 residues. Trimming cost V 5 bases and J 4 bases, with 17 bases left between them. Germline lookup yields CDR1 SGHAT and CDR2 FQNNGV. The CDR3 nucleotides read TGTGCCAGCAGCGATGGCACAGGCGGTAGCACTGAAGCTTTCTTT. Translation: CASSDGTGGSTEAFF. Supplemented by reference TRBV11-2 and TRBJ1-1, the full variable domain reads EAGVAQSPRYKIIEKRQSVAFWCNPISGHATLYWYQQILGQGPKLLIQFQNNGVVDDSQLPKDRFSAERLKGVDSTLKIQPAKLEDSAVYLCASSDGTGGSTEAFFGQGTRLTVV.